The sequence of this TCR beta chain was determined in a study of technical replicates of blood from several donors. Repertoires were generated with immunoSEQ multiplex PCR, while TCRdb's copy carries only in-frame clones and drops some. Found here are more than 60,000 clones, 95% of them singletons; the top ten hold roughly 0.26%. Germline CDR1 SGHNT, CDR2 YENEEA. CDR3 length equals 17 residues. Germline trimming cut 5 bases from V and 3 bases from J; bases unmatched to any gene: 10. The source is a human donor in good health. The source material was T cells isolated from PBMCs. J is TRBJ2-2 and V is TRBV11-3; TRBD1 matches 9 bases. In DNA, the CDR3 is TGTGCCAGCAGCAAGTACTCCGGGACAGGGCACACCGGGGAGCTGTTTTTT. Residues: CASSKYSGTGHTGELFF.